This is a list of T cell receptor beta chains from one sample in a study of T cell repertoires in cytomegalovirus infection. From the reads, TCRdb called clonotypes with MiXCR, one entry per CDR3 protein. The table shows approximately 910,000 distinct CDR3 sequences, with about a third occurring only once. Which antigens these TCRs recognize remains unknown. The source material was cultured CD8+ T cells from PBMCs, sampled from culture after CMV antigen stimulation. The receptors shown here come from a human donor in good health (CMV status not recorded). Some clones in this sample may be carry-over from other donors' samples. The CDR3 runs from the conserved cysteine through the conserved F or W. D genes are given only for firm matches. Expanded clones are given a class, and other clones once, few, many or no size at all.

D	size	V	J	CDR3	DNA
TRBD2	.	TRBV28	TRBJ2-3	CASSLHSGAGTDTQYF	TGTGCCAGCAGTTTACACAGCGGGGCTGGCACAGATACGCAGTATTTT
.	.	TRBV2	TRBJ2-3	CASSVHSGQTDNTQYF	TGTGCCAGCAGTGTGCATTCAGGGCAAACCGACAATACGCAGTATTTT
.	few	TRBV27	TRBJ2-6	CASSLIGGANVLTF	TGTGCCTCTTCCCTCATTGGGGGGGCCAACGTCCTGACTTTC
.	few	TRBV6-2/TRBV6-3	TRBJ2-2	CASSIDAANTGELFF	TGTGCCAGCAGCATCGACGCCGCGAACACCGGGGAGCTGTTTTTT
TRBD2	.	TRBV20-1	TRBJ2-1	CSARALDPSQAGGLVNEQFF	TGCAGTGCTAGAGCCCTGGATCCCTCCCAAGCGGGGGGGCTGGTCAATGAGCAGTTCTTC
.	few	TRBV6-5	TRBJ2-3	CASSYGGTATDTQYF	TGTGCCAGCAGTTACGGAGGGACAGCCACAGATACGCAGTATTTT
TRBD1	many	TRBV19	TRBJ2-1	CASSTFTGQGGNEQFF	TGTGCCAGTAGTACCTTTACGGGACAGGGGGGCAATGAGCAGTTCTTC
.	.	TRBV11-2	TRBJ1-6	CASSRGLGANYNSPLHF	TGTGCCAGCAGCCGCGGACTGGGGGCCAACTATAATTCACCCCTCCACTTT
.	.	TRBV12-3/TRBV12-4	TRBJ1-1	CASSLGVIRTEAFF	TGTGCCAGCAGTTTAGGGGTTATTAGGACTGAAGCTTTCTTT
TRBD1	many	TRBV7-8	TRBJ2-7	CASSLLQTGWDEQYF	TGTGCCAGCAGCTTATTACAGACAGGGTGGGACGAGCAGTACTTC
.	few	TRBV5-1	TRBJ1-1	CASSWRTANTEAFF	TGCGCCAGCAGCTGGAGGACAGCGAACACTGAAGCTTTCTTT
.	.	TRBV4-1	TRBJ2-1	CASSQVGWDTFPLRSYNQQFF	TGCGCCAGCAGCCAAGTGGGCTGGGACACTTTCCCGCTTCGATCCTACAATCAGCAGTTCTTC
TRBD2	few	TRBV12-3/TRBV12-4	TRBJ2-2	CASTAGAGELFF	TGTGCCAGCACAGCGGGGGCCGGGGAGCTGTTTTTT
.	many	TRBV10-3	TRBJ2-2	CAIRMGQENTGELFF	TGTGCCATCAGGATGGGCCAGGAGAACACCGGGGAGCTGTTTTTT
.	few	TRBV6-5	TRBJ1-2	CASSSSPDSIYGYTF	TGTGCCAGCAGTTCAAGTCCGGACAGCATCTATGGCTACACCTTC
.	.	TRBV7-6	TRBJ2-1	CASSLQGLSASEQFF	TGTGCCAGCAGCCTACAGGGTCTTTCGGCGAGTGAGCAGTTCTTC
TRBD1	.	TRBV19	TRBJ2-7	CASSAGQVGYEQYF	TGTGCCAGTAGTGCGGGACAGGTAGGATACGAGCAGTACTTC
TRBD1	many	TRBV7-2	TRBJ1-2	CASSSTINRGDYGYTF	TGTGCCAGCAGCTCCACTATCAACAGGGGCGACTATGGCTACACCTTC
.	.	TRBV4-1	TRBJ1-1	CASSQVGLSTEAFF	TGCGCCAGCAGCCAGGTGGGGCTGAGCACTGAAGCTTTCTTT
.	few	TRBV7-2	TRBJ1-2	CASSKFGAEDYTF	TGTGCCAGCAGCAAATTCGGGGCCGAGGACTACACCTTC
.	.	TRBV15	TRBJ1-1	CATSRGRGTRTEAFF	TGTGCCACCAGCAGGGGCCGAGGAACAAGGACTGAAGCTTTCTTT
TRBD1	.	TRBV6-6	TRBJ2-2	CASSGPGQTLPANTGELFF	TGTGCCAGCAGTGGGCCGGGACAGACTCTGCCTGCGAACACCGGGGAGCTGTTTTTT
TRBD2	.	TRBV5-1	TRBJ2-1	CASSLVLAAPNEQFF	TGCGCCAGCAGCTTAGTACTAGCGGCCCCCAATGAGCAGTTCTTC
TRBD2	.	TRBV7-9	TRBJ2-1	CASSPTGGEAYNEQFF	TGTGCCAGCAGCCCAACGGGGGGGGAAGCCTACAATGAGCAGTTCTTC
.	once	TRBV20-1	TRBJ1-1	CSAPRPDTRGTEAFF	TGCAGTGCTCCAAGACCCGACACGCGGGGCACTGAAGCTTTCTTT
.	.	TRBV5-6	TRBJ2-5	CASSLEGLGGVETQYF	TGTGCCAGCAGCTTGGAGGGATTAGGGGGTGTAGAGACCCAGTACTTC
.	few	TRBV4-1	TRBJ1-5	CASSPQGQGSAAQHF	TGCGCCAGCAGCCCCCAAGGGCAGGGGAGTGCGGCCCAGCATTTT
.	.	TRBV27	TRBJ2-1	CASAFGGGPWNEQFF	TGTGCCAGCGCTTTTGGGGGGGGGCCGTGGAATGAGCAGTTCTTC
.	.	TRBV7-8	TRBJ1-1	CASSAKTEMNTEAFF	TGTGCCAGCAGCGCAAAGACGGAAATGAACACTGAAGCTTTCTTT
.	.	TRBV7-2	TRBJ1-1	CASTPSWEGDTDAFF	TGTGCCAGCACCCCTAGCTGGGAGGGGGACACTGATGCTTTCTTT
.	few	TRBV6-8	TRBJ1-1	CASSYLEGNTEAFF	TGTGCCAGCAGTTACCTTGAGGGGAACACTGAAGCTTTCTTT
TRBD2	few	TRBV11-3	TRBJ2-3	CASSPGTSGGAVDTQYF	TGTGCCAGCAGCCCTGGGACTAGCGGGGGGGCGGTAGATACGCAGTATTTT
.	.	TRBV19	TRBJ2-1	CASSRTGTLHLRNEQFF	TGTGCCAGTAGTAGGACTGGGACCCTCCACCTTCGCAATGAGCAGTTCTTC
.	.	TRBV6-6	TRBJ1-1	CASSYEGFMNTEAFF	TGTGCCAGCAGTTACGAGGGGTTCATGAACACTGAAGCTTTCTTT
TRBD1	.	TRBV7-3	TRBJ2-5	CASSLTGQGGETQYF	TGTGCCAGCAGCTTAACAGGACAGGGGGGAGAGACCCAGTACTTC
.	.	TRBV19	TRBJ1-2	CASSPRDVGGYTF	TGTGCCAGTAGTCCGAGGGACGTTGGAGGCTACACCTTC
.	many	TRBV7-2	TRBJ1-3	CASSFMGVTHHSGNTIYF	TGTGCCAGCAGCTTCATGGGGGTTACGCACCACTCTGGAAACACCATATATTTT
.	.	TRBV4-1	TRBJ2-7	CASSQEWPQPYEQYF	TGCGCCAGCAGCCAAGAATGGCCACAACCCTACGAGCAGTACTTC
.	.	TRBV5-5	TRBJ2-1	CASSQDPGFGVDEQFF	TGTGCCAGCAGTCAGGACCCCGGATTCGGGGTTGATGAGCAGTTCTTC
TRBD1	.	TRBV7-9	TRBJ2-5	CASSEWDRKETQYF	TGTGCCAGCAGCGAATGGGACAGGAAAGAGACCCAGTACTTC
TRBD1	few	TRBV12-3/TRBV12-4	TRBJ1-5	CASSYTGGAVYGNQPQHF	TGTGCCAGCAGTTATACAGGGGGCGCGGTGTACGGCAATCAGCCCCAGCATTTT
.	.	TRBV4-1	TRBJ2-5	CASSQDQGGETQYF	TGCGCCAGCAGCCAAGATCAGGGTGGGGAGACCCAGTACTTC
TRBD2	many	TRBV7-8	TRBJ2-5	CASSPSPSGVQETQYF	TGTGCCAGCAGCCCCAGTCCTAGCGGGGTCCAAGAGACCCAGTACTTC
.	few	TRBV6-5	TRBJ2-7	CASSYSQLLSSYEQYF	TGTGCCAGCAGTTACTCGCAACTTCTTAGCTCCTACGAGCAGTACTTC
TRBD2	many	TRBV7-2	TRBJ2-1	CASSTGTTSYNEQFF	TGTGCCAGCAGTACCGGGACTACCTCCTACAATGAGCAGTTCTTC
.	.	TRBV6-2/TRBV6-3	TRBJ1-1	CASSSDYLPMNTEAFF	TGTGCCAGCAGTTCCGACTATCTCCCCATGAACACTGAAGCTTTCTTT